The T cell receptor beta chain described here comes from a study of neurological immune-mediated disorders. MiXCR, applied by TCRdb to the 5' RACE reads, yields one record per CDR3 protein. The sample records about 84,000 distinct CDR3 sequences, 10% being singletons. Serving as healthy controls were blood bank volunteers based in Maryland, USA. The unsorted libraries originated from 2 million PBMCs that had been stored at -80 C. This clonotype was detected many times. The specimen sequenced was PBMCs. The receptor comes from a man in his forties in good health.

The CDR3 spells CASSQEGYNSPLHF. The CDR3 DNA reads TGTGCCAGCAGCCAAGAAGGTTATAATTCACCCCTCCACTTT. The chain employs TRBV3-1 and TRBJ1-6; D is uncertain. V lost 0 bases to trimming and J lost 4 bases, with 4 bases between them. The germline V gene has CDR1 LGHDT and CDR2 YNNKEL (reference sequence). The CDR3 covers 14 residues.